The T cell receptor (beta chain) described here comes from a study of Graves' ophthalmopathy and Graves' hyperthyroidism. Overall study findings and caveats: The model reached approximately 71% sensitivity and about 72% specificity for predicting ophthalmopathy progression.

Between the trimmed V and J ends, which lost 4 bases and 4 bases, there was a span of 10 bases. Germline assignment: CDR1 MRHNA and CDR2 SNTAGT. This CDR3 has 13 residues. This clonotype was observed at least ten times. Its antigen is unknown. Every ophthalmopathy donor presented moderate-to-severe activity, CAS ≥3, NOSPECS ≥4 and duration under 3 months. Clinical symptoms, serum thyroxine, TRAb, thyroid ultrasound and orbital computed tomography determined diagnosis. CDR3 regions of TCR beta were amplified from RNA transcripts. The authors performed first-round RT-PCR with HTBI primers and then a second-round multiplex PCR. Each CDR3 protein is one row after TCRdb ran MiXCR on the multiplex PCR reads. The sample lists 300,000 to 400,000 distinct CDR3 sequences; 17% were seen once.

The rearrangement joins TRBV6-4 to TRBJ1-1; D gene uncertain. This TCR was recovered from an adult man with Graves' ophthalmopathy. The sequencing sample was made of peripheral blood. The DNA of the CDR3 is TGTGCCAGCAGTGCCCTTAGAGGCACTGAAGCTTTCTTT. This translates into CASSALRGTEAFF.